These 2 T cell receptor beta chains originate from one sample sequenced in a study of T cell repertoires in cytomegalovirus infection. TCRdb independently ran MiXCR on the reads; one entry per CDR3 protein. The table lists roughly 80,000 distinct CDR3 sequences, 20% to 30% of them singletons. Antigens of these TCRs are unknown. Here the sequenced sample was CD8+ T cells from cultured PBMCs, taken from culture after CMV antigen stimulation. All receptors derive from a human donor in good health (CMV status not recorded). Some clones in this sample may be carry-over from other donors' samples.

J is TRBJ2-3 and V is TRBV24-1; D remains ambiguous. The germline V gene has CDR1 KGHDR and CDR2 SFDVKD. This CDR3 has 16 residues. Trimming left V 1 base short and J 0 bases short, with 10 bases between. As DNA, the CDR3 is TGTGCCACCAGTGATTTAAAGGGTATGAGCACAGATACGCAGTATTTT. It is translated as CATSDLKGMSTDTQYF.

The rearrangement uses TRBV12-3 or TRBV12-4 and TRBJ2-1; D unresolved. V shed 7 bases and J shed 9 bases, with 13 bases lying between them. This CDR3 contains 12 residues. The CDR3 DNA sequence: TGTGCCAGCACTTTTCCATCGGGTGAGCAGTTCTTC. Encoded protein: CASTFPSGEQFF.